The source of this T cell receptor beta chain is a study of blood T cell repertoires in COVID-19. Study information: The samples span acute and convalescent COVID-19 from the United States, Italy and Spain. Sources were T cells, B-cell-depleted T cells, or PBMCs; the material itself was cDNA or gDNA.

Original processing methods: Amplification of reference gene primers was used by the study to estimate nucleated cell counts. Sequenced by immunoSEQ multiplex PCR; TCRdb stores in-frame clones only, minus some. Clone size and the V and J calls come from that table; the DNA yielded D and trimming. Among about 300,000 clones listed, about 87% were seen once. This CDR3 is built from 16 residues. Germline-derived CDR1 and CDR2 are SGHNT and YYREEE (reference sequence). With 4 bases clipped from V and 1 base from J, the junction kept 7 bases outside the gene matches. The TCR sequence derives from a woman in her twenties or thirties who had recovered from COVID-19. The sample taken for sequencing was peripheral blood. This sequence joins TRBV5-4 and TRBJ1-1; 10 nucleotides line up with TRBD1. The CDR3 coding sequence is TGTGCCAGCAGCCCCGGGACAGGGGATCGGAACACTGAAGCTTTCTTT. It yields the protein CASSPGTGDRNTEAFF.